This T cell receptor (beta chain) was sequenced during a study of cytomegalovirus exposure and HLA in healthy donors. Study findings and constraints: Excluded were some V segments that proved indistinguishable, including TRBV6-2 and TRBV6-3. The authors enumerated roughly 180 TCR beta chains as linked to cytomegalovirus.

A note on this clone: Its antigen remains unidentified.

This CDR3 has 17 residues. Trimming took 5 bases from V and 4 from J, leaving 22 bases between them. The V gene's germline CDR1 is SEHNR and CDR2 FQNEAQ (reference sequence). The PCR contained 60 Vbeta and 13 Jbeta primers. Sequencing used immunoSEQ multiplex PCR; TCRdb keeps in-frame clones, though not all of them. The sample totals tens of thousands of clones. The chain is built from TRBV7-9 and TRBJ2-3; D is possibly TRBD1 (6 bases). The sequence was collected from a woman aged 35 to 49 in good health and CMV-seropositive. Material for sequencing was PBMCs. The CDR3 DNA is TGTGCCAGCAGCCCTTATAGGGGGAATGTCGGGGCAGATACGCAGTATTTT. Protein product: CASSPYRGNVGADTQYF.